The text below deals with one T cell receptor beta chain. Some clones are missing from TCRdb's copy, which holds only in-frame ones; the method was immunoSEQ multiplex PCR. This table holds about 60,000 clones, around 90% found once. The data originate from a study of blood T cell repertoires in COVID-19. CDR1 and CDR2 (germline): SGHVS, FNYEAQ. The CDR3 consists of 15 residues. With V trimmed by 5 bases and J by 4 bases, 5 bases remained unmatched. The V gene is TRBV7-6, the J gene TRBJ2-7; TRBD2 matches 13 bases. Sequencing was done on a sample of peripheral blood. The clonotype comes from a man aged 60-69 years with acute or convalescent COVID-19. The DNA of the CDR3 is TGTGCCAGCAGCATCGGACTAGCGGGAGTTTACGAGCAGTACTTC. Its protein is CASSIGLAGVYEQYF.